In this sample, the clone carrying this T cell receptor (beta chain) turned up a few times. What it binds is not known. In total, each donor contributed a single heparinised blood draw that averaged around 0.12 L. The CDR3 loop spans 13 amino acids. CDR1 is SEHNR and CDR2 is FQNEAQ in the germline V gene (reference sequence). V shed 8 bases and J shed 3 bases, with 13 bases lying between them. Expressed TCRB transcripts were sequenced because the isolated RNA had all been reverse transcribed beforehand. Around 3.57 million reads was the average for naive, central memory and regulatory T cell samples. The data were produced by immunoSEQ multiplex PCR, yet TCRdb's version contains in-frame clones alone and is incomplete. The table records about 260,000 clones, roughly 25% of them present only once. This record comes from a study of beta chain features in type 1 diabetes. The study, taken as a whole, reports: Shorter TCRB CDR3s, moderately but significantly so, marked every one of the four CD4+ subsets in Type 1 diabetes patients. Within the patient group, naive, central memory and Treg TCRB repertoires appeared more similar to each other than within healthy donors. Over-representation of high TCR-expressing cells was a possible consequence of cDNA sequencing.

The receptor was isolated from a woman under 40 with type 1 diabetes. Sequencing used naive CD4+ T cells from blood. This chain joins TRBV7-9 and TRBJ1-1, with a weak D call TRBD1 (6 bases). DNA for the CDR3: TGTGCCAGCGCCCAACAGGGAGACACTGAAGCTTTCTTT. This encodes CASAQQGDTEAFF.